This entry lists 20 T cell receptor beta chains sequenced from one sample in a study of T cells in Graves' hyperthyroidism and ophthalmopathy. Amplified TCR beta CDR3 regions came from RNA transcripts. When the TCR CDR3 underwent first-round RT-PCR, the HTBI primer set was used. TCRdb itself ran the multiplex PCR reads through MiXCR, one entry per CDR3 protein. The sample carries 250,000 to 300,000 distinct CDR3 sequences, roughly an eighth recorded once. Material for sequencing was blood. The origin of the receptors is a woman aged 40 to 49 with Graves' hyperthyroidism.

In its sample, this clonotype was seen many times. The chain links TRBV24-1 to TRBJ1-5, with D hard to call. CDR1 KGHDR and CDR2 SFDVKD come from the germline V gene. V was clipped by 5 bases and J by 0 bases, with 10 bases between them. The CDR3 is 15 residues long. CDR3 loop: CATSVSGISNQPQHF. The CDR3 DNA follows: TGTGCCACCAGTGTTAGTGGGATTAGCAATCAGCCCCAGCATTTT.

This clonotype was detected ten times or more. The chain has TRBV6-1 and TRBJ2-2; TRBD1 matches 7 bases. The germline gives CDR1 MNHNS, CDR2 SASEGT. The CDR3 loop spans 17 amino acids. The V and J ends lost 5 bases and 5 bases, in that order; junction bases with no gene match: 14. The CDR3 sequence is CASSFNIPGQRTGELFF. CDR3 nucleotide sequence: TGTGCCAGCAGTTTCAACATCCCGGGACAGCGAACCGGGGAGCTGTTTTTT.

The J gene is TRBJ2-1, the V gene TRBV29-1; D gene unclear. Trimming stripped 4 bases from V and 9 bases from J, with 13 bases between. This CDR3 spans 12 amino acids. Germline CDR1 is SQVTM and CDR2 is ANQGSEA. The CDR3 spells CSVVFSFGEQFF. The CDR3 bases are TGCAGCGTTGTTTTCAGTTTTGGTGAGCAGTTCTTC.

As to this clonotype: A read error is possible here, since a much larger clone lies one base away. This CDR3 is CASSIRGPAEAFF. The CDR3 DNA reads as TGTGCCAGTAGTATTAGGGGGCCGGCTGAAGCTTTCTTT. This chain uses TRBV19 with TRBJ1-1; 7 nucleotides align to TRBD1. The ends lost 3 bases at V and 6 bases at J; junction bases unmatched: 4. Germline CDR1 and CDR2: LNHDA and SQIVND (reference sequence). The CDR3 contains 13 residues.

This clonotype was observed many times. The chain combines TRBV3-1 with TRBJ1-1, with D maybe TRBD1 (5 bases). From germline, CDR1 is LGHDT and CDR2 YNNKEL (reference sequence). V was trimmed by 1 base and J by 12 bases, leaving 12 bases between them. The CDR3 has 12 residues. For the CDR3, the DNA is TGTGCCAGCAGCCAAGGGAGGGGCGCCACTTTCTTT. It translates to CASSQGRGATFF.

The V gene is TRBV7-6, the J gene TRBJ1-4; no clear D. There are 14 residues in the CDR3. Trimming took off 1 base at V and 7 bases at J, with 10 bases between the two ends. The germline V gene has CDR1 SGHVS and CDR2 FNYEAQ. The CDR3 nucleotides read TGTGCCAGCAGCTTAGGATATGATGGTGAAAAACTGTTTTTT. Encoded protein: CASSLGYDGEKLFF.

The rearrangement uses TRBV5-5 and TRBJ1-6; D might be TRBD1 (6 bases). Germline V gives CDR1 SGHKS, CDR2 YYEKEE (reference sequence). With 0 bases removed from V and 6 bases from J, the gap between germline ends came to 13 bases. The CDR3 extends over 16 amino acids. This chain's CDR3 is CASSLEQGPGNSPLHF. CDR3 coding DNA: TGTGCCAGCAGCTTGGAACAGGGCCCGGGTAATTCACCCCTCCACTTT.

In its sample, this clonotype was seen a few times. The chain carries TRBV19 and TRBJ1-3; D not certain. CDR3 length: 14 amino acids. The V end was cut by 7 bases, the J end by 0 bases, with 10 bases between. Germline-derived CDR1 and CDR2 are LNHDA and SQIVND (reference sequence). CDR3 DNA: TGTGCCAGTAATGACGGTCTCTCTGGAAACACCATATATTTT. It codes for CASNDGLSGNTIYF.

A word on this clonotype: A much more abundant neighbour one base away suggests this may be a read error. This chain links TRBV4-2 with TRBJ2-3; tentative D call: TRBD2 (5 bases). Germline V gives CDR1 LGHNA, CDR2 YNFKEQ. Trimming left V 0 bases short and J 2 bases short, with 15 bases between. The CDR3 extends over 17 amino acids. This CDR3 reads CASSQDRRSAPTDTQYF. CDR3 DNA: TGTGCCAGCAGCCAAGATCGGAGGAGCGCCCCCACAGATACGCAGTATTTT.

Many counts were recorded for this clonotype. The V call is TRBV11-2, the J call TRBJ2-1, with 12 bases that match TRBD2. The germline V gene has CDR1 SGHAT and CDR2 FQNNGV. This CDR3 spans 17 amino acids. J lost 2 bases, V lost 2 bases, and 4 bases had no gene match. As DNA, the CDR3 is TGTGCCAGCAGCTTACATGGGACTAGCGGGCCCTACAATGAGCAGTTCTTC. Translating it yields CASSLHGTSGPYNEQFF. The whole variable domain, remainder taken from reference TRBV11-2 and TRBJ2-1, is EAGVAQSPRYKIIEKRQSVAFWCNPISGHATLYWYQQILGQGPKLLIQFQNNGVVDDSQLPKDRFSAERLKGVDSTLKIQPAKLEDSAVYLCASSLHGTSGPYNEQFFGPGTRLTVL.

This clonotype was counted many times. This rearrangement joins TRBV12-3 or TRBV12-4 to TRBJ1-5; TRBD1 matches 8 bases. This CDR3 has 17 residues. The ends lost 3 bases at V and 4 bases at J; junction bases unmatched: 11. CDR3 nucleotide sequence: TGTGCCAGCAGTTTGGGCCCCGGACAGGGACCTAATCAGCCCCAGCATTTT. This translates into CASSLGPGQGPNQPQHF.

V is TRBV5-1 and J is TRBJ1-1; D possibly corresponds to TRBD1 (5 bases). Trimming removed 0 bases from V and 0 bases from J, with 12 bases in between. This CDR3 has 16 amino acids. The germline gives CDR1 SGHRS, CDR2 YFSETQ. In DNA, the CDR3 is TGCGCCAGCAGCTTGGCCTTGTGGGGCGTGAACACTGAAGCTTTCTTT. Protein product: CASSLALWGVNTEAFF. The full variable domain, completed using reference TRBV5-1 and TRBJ1-1, is KAGVTQTPRYLIKTRGQQVTLSCSPISGHRSVSWYQQTPGQGLQFLFEYFSETQRNKGNFPGRFSGRQFSNSRSEMNVSTLELGDSALYLCASSLALWGVNTEAFFGQGTRLTVV.

The chain uses TRBV6-5 and TRBJ1-5; D is unresolved. The V end lost 2 bases, the J end lost 6 bases, and 14 bases lay between the germline ends. The CDR3 has 15 residues. From germline, CDR1 is MNHEY and CDR2 SVGAGI. CDR3 loop: CASSYAGDGVQPQHF. CDR3 bases: TGTGCCAGCAGTTACGCTGGAGACGGGGTTCAGCCCCAGCATTTT.

This clonotype was recorded at least ten times. This sequence joins TRBV18 and TRBJ2-4, with D tentatively TRBD1 (6 bases). The CDR3 loop spans 14 amino acids. CDR1 KGHSH and CDR2 LQKENI come from the germline V gene. With 3 bases removed from V and 8 bases from J, the gap between germline ends came to 14 bases. CDR3 DNA: TGTGCCAGCTCACCGGACAGCCTAGAGGACATTCAGTACTTC. Residues: CASSPDSLEDIQYF.

In its sample, this clonotype was seen many times. The J gene is TRBJ1-6, the V gene TRBV20-1; D gene unclear. Trimming removed 3 bases from V and 8 bases from J, with 11 bases in between. The length of the CDR3 is 13 residues. Germline CDR1 is DFQATT and CDR2 is SNEGSKA (reference sequence). The CDR3 sequence: CSARSLRYSPLHF. In DNA form, the CDR3 reads TGCAGTGCTAGGAGCCTACGATATTCACCCCTCCACTTT.

With regard to this clonotype: Compared with germline, one end of the junction differs, possibly owing to a read error. The rearrangement links TRBV7-2 to TRBJ2-7, with a weak D call TRBD2 (7 bases). From germline, CDR1 is SGHTA and CDR2 FQGNSA. The CDR3 totals 15 residues. Written as DNA, the CDR3 is TGTGTCAGCAGTCAAGGGGGGGCGGAAAGATACGAGCAGTACTTC. This codes for CVSSQGGAERYEQYF.

This clonotype was counted many times. The chain combines TRBV27 with TRBJ1-1; no definite D call. Germline CDR1 and CDR2: MNHEY and SMNVEV (reference sequence). The CDR3 is 13 amino acids. Deletions cut 7 bases from V and 1 base from J, with 10 bases between. The CDR3 here is CASNSLRNTEAFF. The CDR3 DNA reads as TGTGCCAGCAATTCCCTCCGGAACACTGAAGCTTTCTTT.

This clonotype was picked up many times. This chain uses TRBV7-6 with TRBJ2-3; D is ambiguous. V lost 5 bases and J 2 bases, leaving 5 bases between the germline ends. In germline, CDR1 is SGHVS, CDR2 FNYEAQ. The CDR3 spans 12 residues. The CDR3 protein is CASSPNTDTQYF. The CDR3, as DNA: TGTGCCAGCAGCCCTAACACAGATACGCAGTATTTT.

This clonotype was counted a few times. The V gene is TRBV20-1, the J gene TRBJ2-2, with unresolved D. Germline V lookup: CDR1 DFQATT, CDR2 SNEGSKA (reference sequence). This CDR3 contains 15 residues. The CDR3 region has the DNA TGCAGCCACCTAGGTTCGCTCATGAACACCGGGGAGCTGTTTTTT. Translation: CSHLGSLMNTGELFF.

This clonotype was detected many times. V is TRBV10-3 and J is TRBJ2-1; tentative D call: TRBD2 (5 bases). Trimming removed 6 bases from V and 7 bases from J, with 10 bases in between. The CDR3 is made up of 12 amino acids. Germline CDR1 ENHRY, CDR2 SYGVKD. CDR3 DNA: TGTGCCATCAGCCCCGGAGGAAATGAGCAGTTCTTC. Amino acids: CAISPGGNEQFF.